The text below deals with one TCR beta chain. These data belong to a study of blood T cell repertoires in COVID-19. Clones were read by immunoSEQ multiplex PCR, and TCRdb kept only the in-frame ones, dropping some. The table lists over 150,000 clones, roughly 90% of them singletons. The CDR3 spans 12 residues. From germline, CDR1 is SGDLS and CDR2 YYNGEE. Trimming at V came to 1 base and at J to 10 bases, leaving 2 bases not matched to a gene. The chain is built from TRBV9 and TRBJ2-1, with 7 bases identical to TRBD2. Sequencing used peripheral blood. This receptor was taken from a man in his forties or fifties with COVID-19, enrolled during active disease. CDR3 residues: CASSVPAGEQFF. In DNA form, the CDR3 reads TGTGCCAGCAGCGTACCAGCGGGGGAGCAGTTCTTC.